This T cell receptor (beta chain) derives from a study of T-cell memory formation after mild COVID-19. For the study at large: Across donors, TCR clusters were largely donor specific.

V was clipped by 4 bases and J by 7 bases, with 23 bases between them. The V gene's germline CDR1 is SGHRS and CDR2 YFSETQ. This CDR3 has 16 amino acids. One entry per CDR3 protein results from TCRdb running MiXCR on the 5' RACE reads. The sample records about 430,000 distinct CDR3 sequences, roughly 18% being singletons. The chain uses TRBV5-1 and TRBJ2-5, with D perhaps matching TRBD1 or TRBD2 (5 bases each). This clonotype was obtained from a man in his late teens or twenties who had mild COVID-19 (a few samples of this study predate the infection). Cell type and time point are not known. The sequencing sample was made of PBMCs or a T cell subset sorted from them (not recorded which). CDR3 DNA: TGCGCCAGCAGCCCGGCGGACCCGGGCGGTGGGGGGACCCAGTACTTC. Amino acids: CASSPADPGGGGTQYF.